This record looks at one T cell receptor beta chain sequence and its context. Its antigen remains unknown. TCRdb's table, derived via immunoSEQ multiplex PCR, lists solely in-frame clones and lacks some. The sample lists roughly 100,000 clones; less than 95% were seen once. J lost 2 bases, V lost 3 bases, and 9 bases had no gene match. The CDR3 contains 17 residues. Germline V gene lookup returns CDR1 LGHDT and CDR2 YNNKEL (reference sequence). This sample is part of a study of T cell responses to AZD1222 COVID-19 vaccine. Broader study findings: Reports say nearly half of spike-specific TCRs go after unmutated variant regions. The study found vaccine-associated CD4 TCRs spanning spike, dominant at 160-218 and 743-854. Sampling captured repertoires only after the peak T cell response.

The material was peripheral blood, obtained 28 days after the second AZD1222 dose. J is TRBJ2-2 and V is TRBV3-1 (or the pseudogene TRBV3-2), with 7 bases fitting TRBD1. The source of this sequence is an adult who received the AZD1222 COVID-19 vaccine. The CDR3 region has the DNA TGTGCCAGCAGCCAGCGCCGGGACAGTCTTAACACCGGGGAGCTGTTTTTT. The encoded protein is CASSQRRDSLNTGELFF.